A selection of T cell receptor beta chains follows, all from one sample in a study of PD-L1 blockade in urothelial cancer. Generated by immunoSEQ multiplex PCR, the TCRdb table keeps only in-frame clones and is missing some. This table holds 100,000 to 150,000 clones, about 88% found once. The sample in question was PBMCs, obtained around atezolizumab (anti-PD-L1) treatment. The receptors derive from a man aged 50 to 59 with urothelial cancer. Each CDR3 is given with its conserved first and last residue. The D gene is left open where the match is weak. Size is stated for part of the rows, as once, few or many counts, or as a class when the clone is expanded.

>TRBJ1-6|TRBD1|few|TRBV4-1
TGCGCCAGCAGCCAAGATCAGGGGGTGCGTTCACCCCTCCACTTT
CASSQDQGVRSPLHF
>TRBJ1-5|-|many|TRBV28
TGTGCCAGCAGCCAAACAGAGCCCCAGCATTTT
CASSQTEPQHF
>TRBJ2-7|TRBD2|-|TRBV25-1
TGTGCCAGGATGCCCCTGGTTAGCGGGAGATACGAGCAGTACTTC
CARMPLVSGRYEQYF
>TRBJ2-2|TRBD1|-|TRBV14
TGTGCCAGCAGCCAAGGCCGGGACAGGGGAAGTACCGGGGAGCTGTTTTTT
CASSQGRDRGSTGELFF
>TRBJ2-2|-|once|TRBV27
TGTGCCAGCAGTTTTCTAGGTGGTTCGACGGGCGGGGAGCTGTTTTTT
CASSFLGGSTGGELFF
>TRBJ1-5|-|few|TRBV4-1
TGCGCCAGCCTGAAACCTAGGAATCAGCCCCAGCATTTT
CASLKPRNQPQHF
>TRBJ2-5|-|-|TRBV11-2
TGTGCCAGCAGCTCTCGGACTCGACAAGAGACCCAGTACTTC
CASSSRTRQETQYF
>TRBJ2-2|-|-|TRBV11-2
TGTGCCAGCAGCTTAGACGCTAGCCACACCGGGGAGCTGTTTTTT
CASSLDASHTGELFF
>TRBJ2-3|TRBD2|-|TRBV27
TGTGCCAGCAGTCCCGGGACTAGGTTGTATTTT
CASSPGTRLYF
>TRBJ1-2|TRBD1|-|TRBV6-1
TGTGCCAGCAGTGAAAGGAGACAGGGAGGAAGCTATGGCTACACCTTC
CASSERRQGGSYGYTF
>TRBJ2-7|-|-|TRBV5-1
TGCGCCAGCAGCTTGGAGGGGACCTACGAGCAGTACTTC
CASSLEGTYEQYF
>TRBJ2-1|-|few|TRBV7-9
-
CASSLAWGLGTFF
>TRBJ1-1|TRBD1|-|TRBV6-6
TGTGCCAGCACCACGGACAGGAAGTATTCTGAAGCTTTCTTT
CASTTDRKYSEAFF
>TRBJ1-2|-|-|TRBV9
TGTGCCAGCAGCGTGCCGGGTAGCGGCTATGGCTACACCTTC
CASSVPGSGYGYTF
>TRBJ2-1|TRBD2|-|TRBV10-3
TGTGCCATCAGGGGGACTAGCGCAATTAAGCGGGACGAGCAGTTCTTC
CAIRGTSAIKRDEQFF
>TRBJ2-2|TRBD1|-|TRBV19
TGTGCCAGTAGTCCTTCCCAGGGGGATGGCGGGGAGCTGTTTTTT
CASSPSQGDGGELFF
>TRBJ2-5|-|-|TRBV5-1
TGCGCCAGCAGCTTGATACTTCAAGAGACCCAGTACTTC
CASSLILQETQYF
>TRBJ2-7|TRBD1|few|TRBV28
TGTGCCAGCATACCCGGACAGGGGGTTGGCTACGAGCAGTACTTC
CASIPGQGVGYEQYF
>TRBJ2-2|TRBD2|-|TRBV7-2
TGTGCCAGCAGCTTCGCCGGGACTAGCGGCACCGGGGAGCTGTTTTTT
CASSFAGTSGTGELFF
>TRBJ2-2|-|few|TRBV5-8
TGTGCCAGCAGCTTCCTGGGGAGGAACACCGGGGAGCTGTTTTTT
CASSFLGRNTGELFF
>TRBJ2-4|TRBD2|-|TRBV5-4
TGTGCCAGCAGCCTCAGGGCGGGCGGGAGAAAAAACATTCAGTACTTC
CASSLRAGGRKNIQYF
>TRBJ2-3|TRBD2|once|TRBV10-1
TGCGCGGCGGGAGAGCAATATCAAATCCCCACAGATACGCAGTATTTT
CAAGEQYQIPTDTQYF
>TRBJ2-1|TRBD2|-|TRBV5-6
TGTACCAGCTTAGCGGGAGGGGGGGCCTACAATGAGCAGTTCTTC
CTSLAGGGAYNEQFF
>TRBJ1-2|-|-|TRBV5-1
TGCGCCAGCAGCACCAATACAGGGGGCTACACCTTC
CASSTNTGGYTF
>TRBJ1-6|-|-|TRBV18
TGTGCCAGCTCACCACGGGCAGACAATTCACCCCTCCACTTT
CASSPRADNSPLHF
>TRBJ2-1|TRBD2|-|TRBV27
TGTGCCAGCAGGGAGCGCGGGAGGGTTCATGAGCAGTTCTTC
CASRERGRVHEQFF
>TRBJ1-4|-|once|TRBV7-9
TGTGCCAGCAGCCCGGCTAATGAAAAACTGTTTTTT
CASSPANEKLFF
>TRBJ2-7|TRBD2|-|TRBV28
TGTGCCAGCAGTCCCCCACTTTCCAGCGGGAGGAGAGACGAGCAGTACTTC
CASSPPLSSGRRDEQYF
>TRBJ1-1|-|-|TRBV7-2
TGTGCCAGCAGCTCCGGACCGGGAACCACTGAAGCTTTCTTT
CASSSGPGTTEAFF
>TRBJ2-2|-|-|TRBV11-2
TGTGCCAGCAGCCCCGCCCCCAGCGCCACCGGGGAGCTGTTTTTT
CASSPAPSATGELFF
>TRBJ2-7|TRBD1|-|TRBV7-9
TGTGCCAGCAGCCCACAGGGGAAGGAGCAGTACTTC
CASSPQGKEQYF
>TRBJ2-2|-|-|TRBV4-2
TGTGCCAGCAGCCGCAGCGTGACAGCGAACACCGGGGAGCTGTTTTTT
CASSRSVTANTGELFF
>TRBJ2-7|TRBD1|-|TRBV27
TGTGCCAGCAGTCGTACCGGGACAGGGTATTACGAGCAGTACTTC
CASSRTGTGYYEQYF
>TRBJ2-7|-|-|TRBV7-9
TGTGCCAGCAGGTCCGGGACTTTCCCCTCCGAGCAGTACTTC
CASRSGTFPSEQYF
>TRBJ2-1|-|-|TRBV11-2
TGTGCCAGCAGCGCGTACAATGAGCAGTTCTTC
CASSAYNEQFF
>TRBJ1-5|-|few|TRBV6-6
TGTGCCAGCAGTTACTCGGGGGGGAATCAGCCCCAGCATTTT
CASSYSGGNQPQHF
>TRBJ2-7|-|once|TRBV6-5
TGTGCCAGCAGTCTCACCCTGAGCTCCTACGAGCAGTACTTC
CASSLTLSSYEQYF
>TRBJ2-1|TRBD2|-|TRBV18
TGTGCCAGCTCACCACGTACTAGCGGGAGATCGGGTGTGGGATACAATGAGCAGTTCTTC
CASSPRTSGRSGVGYNEQFF
>TRBJ1-2|-|-|TRBV10-3
TGTGCCATCAGTGAGTCAGGCAGAAACCCTCTGGAGGGCTACACCTTC
CAISESGRNPLEGYTF
>TRBJ2-5|-|-|TRBV13
TGTGCCAGCAGCTCCCGCGCGGGGGCAGAGACCCAGTACTTC
CASSSRAGAETQYF
>TRBJ2-1|TRBD1|once|TRBV5-1
TGCGCCAGCAGCTTGGAGGGGGCCTCCTACAATGAGCAGTTCTTC
CASSLEGASYNEQFF
>TRBJ2-5|-|-|TRBV7-6
TGTGCCAGCAGTCACCGGGGCCAAGAGACCCAGTACTTC
CASSHRGQETQYF
>TRBJ1-1|-|-|TRBV7-9
TGTGCCAGCAGCTTTACACCGAACACTGAAGCTTTCTTT
CASSFTPNTEAFF
>TRBJ1-5|-|-|TRBV6-1
TGTGCCAGCAGTCAAAACAGGGTCTGGAAGCATTTT
CASSQNRVWKHF
>TRBJ2-2|TRBD2|-|TRBV4-2
TGTGCCAGCAGCCGGTCGAGACTAGCAGACACCGGGGAGCTGTTTTTT
CASSRSRLADTGELFF
>TRBJ2-7|-|-|TRBV11-1
TGTGCCAGCAGCTCCCCTAGCGCCTTACGGGGCCGGCTATGGTTC
CASSSPSALRGRLWF
>TRBJ2-2|TRBD1|-|TRBV14
TGTGCCAGCAGCCAATCTTACAGGGGGAAAAACACCGGGGAGCTGTTTTTT
CASSQSYRGKNTGELFF
>TRBJ1-2|TRBD1|-|TRBV28
TGTGCCAGCAGTTGGAACACAGGGACAGGAGGCTACACCTTC
CASSWNTGTGGYTF